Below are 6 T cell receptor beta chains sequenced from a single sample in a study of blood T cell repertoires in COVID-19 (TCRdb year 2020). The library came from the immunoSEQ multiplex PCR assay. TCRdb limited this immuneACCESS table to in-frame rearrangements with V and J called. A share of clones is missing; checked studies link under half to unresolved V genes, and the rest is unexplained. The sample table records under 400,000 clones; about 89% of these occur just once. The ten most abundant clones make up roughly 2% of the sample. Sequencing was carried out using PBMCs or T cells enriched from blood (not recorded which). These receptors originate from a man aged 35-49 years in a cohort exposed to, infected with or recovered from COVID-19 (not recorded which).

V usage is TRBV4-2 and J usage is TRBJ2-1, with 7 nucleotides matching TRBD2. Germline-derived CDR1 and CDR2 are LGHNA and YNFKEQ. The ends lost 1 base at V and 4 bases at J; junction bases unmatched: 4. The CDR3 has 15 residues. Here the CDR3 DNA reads TGTGCCAGCAGCCAAGCGGGCGGGAGTTACAATGAGCAGTTCTTC. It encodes CASSQAGGSYNEQFF.

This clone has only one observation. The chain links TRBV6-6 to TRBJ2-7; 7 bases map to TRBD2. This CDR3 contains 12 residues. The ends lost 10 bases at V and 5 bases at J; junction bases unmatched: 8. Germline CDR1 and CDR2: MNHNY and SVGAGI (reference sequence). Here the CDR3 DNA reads TGTGCCACCGTAGGGAGGGGACACGAGCAGTACTTC. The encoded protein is CATVGRGHEQYF.

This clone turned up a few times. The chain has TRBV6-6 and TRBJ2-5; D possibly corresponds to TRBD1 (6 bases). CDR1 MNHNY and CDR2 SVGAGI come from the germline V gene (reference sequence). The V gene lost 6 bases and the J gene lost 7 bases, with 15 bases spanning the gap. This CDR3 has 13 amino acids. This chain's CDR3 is CASSPGTRGTQYF. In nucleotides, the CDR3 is TGTGCCAGCAGCCCCGGGACACGGGGGACCCAGTACTTC.

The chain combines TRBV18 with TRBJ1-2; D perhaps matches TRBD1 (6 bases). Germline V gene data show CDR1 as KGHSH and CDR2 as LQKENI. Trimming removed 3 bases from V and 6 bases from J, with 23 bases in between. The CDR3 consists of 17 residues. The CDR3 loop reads CASSPIRVPTGRDGYTF. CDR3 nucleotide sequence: TGTGCCAGCTCACCGATCCGAGTACCGACAGGCAGGGATGGCTACACCTTC. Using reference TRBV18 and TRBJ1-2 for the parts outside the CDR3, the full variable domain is NAGVMQNPRHLVRRRGQEARLRCSPMKGHSHVYWYRQLPEEGLKFMVYLQKENIIDESGMPKERFSAEFPKEGPSILRIQQVVRGDSAAYFCASSPIRVPTGRDGYTFGSGTRLTVV.

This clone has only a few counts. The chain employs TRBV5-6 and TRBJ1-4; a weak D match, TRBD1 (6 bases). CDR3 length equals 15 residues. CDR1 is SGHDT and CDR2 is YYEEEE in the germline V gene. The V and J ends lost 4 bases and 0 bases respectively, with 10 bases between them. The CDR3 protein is CASSTWTATNEKLFF. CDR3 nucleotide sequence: TGTGCCAGCAGCACGTGGACAGCAACTAATGAAAAACTGTTTTTT.

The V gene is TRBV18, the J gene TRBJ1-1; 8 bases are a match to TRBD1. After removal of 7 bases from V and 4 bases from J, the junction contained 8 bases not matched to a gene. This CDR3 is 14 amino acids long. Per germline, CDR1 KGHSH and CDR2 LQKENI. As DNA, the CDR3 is TGTGCCAGCTTCGACATAGGGACAGGCACTGAAGCTTTCTTT. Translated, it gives CASFDIGTGTEAFF.